A single sample gave rise to the 30 T cell receptor beta chains below, sequenced in a study of CD8+CD57+ T cells in acquired aplastic anemia. The study profiled TCR beta VDJ and CDR3 using genomic DNA as template. TCRdb redid the calling of the reads with MiXCR, one entry per CDR3 protein. The sample includes 150,000 to 200,000 distinct CDR3 sequences, 45% to 55% of them seen just once. Individuals selected for sequencing had exhibited CD8+CD57+ cell expansion on flow cytometry. The specimen sequenced was sorted CD4+, CD8+, or CD8+CD57+ T cells (not recorded which) from PBMCs. The receptor set was obtained from a human donor with aplastic anemia.

This clonotype has at least ten counts. The chain joins TRBV19 to TRBJ1-6; the D gene is possibly TRBD1 (6 bases). The CDR3 has 14 residues. Trimming stripped 7 bases from V and 7 bases from J, with 14 bases between. Germline CDR1 LNHDA, CDR2 SQIVND (reference sequence). The CDR3 loop reads CASTAGAKNSPLHF. The CDR3, as DNA: TGTGCCAGTACGGCGGGGGCGAAGAATTCACCCCTCCACTTT.

The sample holds a few counts of this clonotype. The chain recombines TRBV12-3 or TRBV12-4 with TRBJ2-1; TRBD1 matches at 8 bases. The CDR3 totals 15 residues. Losses at the gene ends were 3 bases for V and 4 bases for J; bases not matched to a gene: 5. The DNA for the CDR3 is TGTGCCAGCAGTTTTGGGACAGGCCCGTACAATGAGCAGTTCTTC. This translates into CASSFGTGPYNEQFF.

In this sample, this clonotype turned up many times. The V and J genes are TRBV6-5 and TRBJ1-2; maybe TRBD1 (6 bases). The CDR3 consists of 16 residues. The V gene's germline CDR1 is MNHEY and CDR2 SVGAGI. Trimming took off 2 bases at V and 0 bases at J, with 13 bases between the two ends. The CDR3 DNA sequence: TGTGCCAGCAGTTACGGGACACCAGATACTAACTATGGCTACACCTTC. Translation gives CASSYGTPDTNYGYTF.

This clonotype turned up a few times. J is TRBJ2-2 and V is TRBV10-3; D may be TRBD2 (6 bases). Per the germline V gene, CDR1 is ENHRY and CDR2 is SYGVKD. V was clipped by 4 bases and J by 4 bases, with 16 bases between them. This CDR3 spans 16 amino acids. The CDR3 DNA reads TGTGCCATCAGTGCGATAGGCGGGGTGAGCACCGGGGAGCTGTTTTTT. Translating gives CAISAIGGVSTGELFF.

This clonotype was detected ten times or more. CDR3 protein: CASSSGRAVMNTEAFF. CDR3 bases: TGTGCCAGCAGCTCGGGGCGCGCTGTAATGAACACTGAAGCTTTCTTT. The J gene is TRBJ1-1, the V gene TRBV11-2, with a tentative D call TRBD1 (5 bases). This CDR3 contains 16 residues. Germline V gene data show CDR1 as SGHAT and CDR2 as FQNNGV. V lost 4 bases, J lost 0 bases, and 15 bases lay in between.

The chain carries TRBV10-2 and TRBJ2-1; D is possibly TRBD1 (6 bases). Germline V gives CDR1 WSHSY, CDR2 SAAADI. Deletions cut 8 bases from V and 7 bases from J, with 15 bases between. The CDR3 consists of 13 residues. The CDR3 DNA reads as TGCGCCAGCGGGTCAGGGGATCGGAATGAGCAGTTCTTC. Amino acids: CASGSGDRNEQFF.

V is TRBV7-7 and J is TRBJ2-7; D is unresolved. The V gene's germline CDR1 is SSHAT and CDR2 FNYEAQ (reference sequence). The CDR3 loop spans 11 amino acids. Trimming stripped 2 bases from V and 7 bases from J, with 6 bases between. The CDR3 reads CASSLSPEQYF. DNA of the CDR3: TGTGCCAGCAGCTTATCCCCTGAGCAGTACTTC.

In this sample, this clonotype turned up many times. The rearrangement joins TRBV5-4 to TRBJ2-1; 9 positions match TRBD2. Germline CDR1 and CDR2: SGHNT and YYREEE (reference sequence). The CDR3 is made up of 16 amino acids. The V segment lost 4 bases and the J segment 2 bases; nucleotides outside the gene matches: 7. The CDR3 loop reads CASSKEGGGAYNEQFF. The CDR3 DNA sequence: TGTGCCAGCAGCAAGGAGGGCGGGGGGGCCTACAATGAGCAGTTCTTC.

The sample holds many counts of this clonotype. J is TRBJ2-1 and V is TRBV7-3; D tentatively fits TRBD1 or TRBD2 (5 bases each). Trimming stripped 5 bases from V and 4 bases from J, with 18 bases between. Looked up from germline, CDR1 is SGHTA and CDR2 is FQGTGA. The CDR3 has 16 residues. Written as DNA, the CDR3 is TGTGCCAGCAGCCCCCAACAGGTGAGCGGATACAATGAGCAGTTCTTC. It codes for CASSPQQVSGYNEQFF. The full variable domain, in which reference TRBV7-3 and TRBJ2-1 provide the parts outside the CDR3, is GAGVSQTPSNKVTEKGKYVELRCDPISGHTALYWYRQSLGQGPEFLIYFQGTGAADDSGLPNDRFFAVRPEGSVSTLKIQRTERGDSAVYLCASSPQQVSGYNEQFFGPGTRLTVL.

The chain uses TRBV19 and TRBJ1-4; TRBD1 matches 8 bases. The length of the CDR3 is 16 residues. The ends lost 9 bases at V and 8 bases at J; junction bases unmatched: 17. From germline, CDR1 is LNHDA and CDR2 SQIVND (reference sequence). The CDR3 protein is CASSLAARGRGEKLFF. The CDR3 DNA follows: TGTGCCAGCAGCTTAGCGGCCAGGGGGCGAGGGGAAAAACTGTTTTTT.

This clonotype has ten or more counts. The V call is TRBV20-1, the J call TRBJ1-3; tentative D call: TRBD1 (6 bases). The V gene lost 6 bases and the J gene lost 0 bases, with 12 bases spanning the gap. The CDR3 has 14 residues. Germline loops: CDR1 DFQATT, CDR2 SNEGSKA (reference sequence). CDR3: CSAPRTDSGNTIYF. The CDR3, as DNA: TGCAGTGCCCCGAGGACAGACTCTGGAAACACCATATATTTT.

The sample holds a few counts of this clonotype. The chain combines TRBV7-2 with TRBJ2-7; D call uncertain. This CDR3 spans 15 amino acids. Trimming cost V 3 bases and J 2 bases, with 14 bases left between them. Germline loops: CDR1 SGHTA, CDR2 FQGNSA. The CDR3 region has the DNA TGTGCCAGCAGCTTTGTTCCTAGAGGCACCTACGAGCAGTACTTC. Translation: CASSFVPRGTYEQYF.

This clonotype was observed many times. The gene calls are TRBV4-1 and TRBJ1-4, with a possible D match to TRBD1 (5 bases). Trimming stripped 0 bases from V and 5 bases from J, with 16 bases between. The CDR3 extends over 17 amino acids. Germline CDR1 and CDR2: MGHRA and YSYEKL. The CDR3 region is CASSQDRSGTSNEKLFF. The CDR3 DNA sequence: TGCGCCAGCAGCCAAGATCGAAGCGGGACGTCGAATGAAAAACTGTTTTTT.

This clonotype was recorded at least ten times. The chain is built from TRBV10-1 and TRBJ2-7, with 12 bases lining up with TRBD2. There are 18 residues in the CDR3. Trimming took 9 bases from V and 2 from J; bases not matched to a gene: 17. Germline loops: CDR1 WNHNN, CDR2 SYGVQD (reference sequence). CDR3: CASERVRTSGVPPYEQYF. The DNA of the CDR3 is TGCGCCAGTGAGAGAGTTAGGACTAGCGGGGTTCCGCCCTACGAGCAGTACTTC.

This chain links TRBV20-1 with TRBJ1-1, with D hard to call. Germline loops: CDR1 DFQATT, CDR2 SNEGSKA (reference sequence). This CDR3 contains 14 residues. Trimming removed 5 bases at V and 4 bases at J, with 17 bases between. CDR3 in amino acids: CSAPSGVIGTEAFF. The CDR3 bases are TGCAGTGCTCCATCAGGCGTAATCGGCACTGAAGCTTTCTTT.

The V call is TRBV20-1, the J call TRBJ2-1; 12 nucleotides line up with TRBD2. Germline lookup yields CDR1 DFQATT and CDR2 SNEGSKA (reference sequence). This CDR3 region has 14 residues. J gave up 6 bases and V 5 bases, and 5 bases lay outside the gene matches. In DNA, the CDR3 is TGCAGTGCTCGTACTAGCGGGGGGTCCAATGAGCAGTTCTTC. Protein sequence: CSARTSGGSNEQFF.

This clonotype turned up a few times. V gene TRBV29-1 combines with J gene TRBJ1-1, with TRBD1 matching 9 bases. The CDR3 sequence is 14 residues long. With 4 bases clipped from V and 0 bases from J, the junction kept 3 bases outside the gene matches. The germline gives CDR1 SQVTM, CDR2 ANQGSEA. CDR3 bases: TGCAGCGTTGTACAGGGGGCAATGAACACTGAAGCTTTCTTT. Translated, it gives CSVVQGAMNTEAFF. Full variable domain (remainder filled in from reference TRBV29-1 and TRBJ1-1): SAVISQKPSRDICQRGTSLTIQCQVDSQVTMMFWYRQQPGQSLTLIATANQGSEATYESGFVIDKFPISRPNLTFSTLTVSNMSPEDSSIYLCSVVQGAMNTEAFFGQGTRLTVV.

This clonotype was seen at least ten times. The V call is TRBV7-8, the J call TRBJ2-3; no clear D. Trimming cost V 1 base and J 7 bases, with 6 bases left between them. The CDR3 contains 12 residues. From germline, CDR1 is SGHVS and CDR2 FQNEAQ. The CDR3 region is CASSLDSYTQYF. CDR3 in DNA: TGTGCCAGCAGCTTAGATTCATATACGCAGTATTTT.

The V and J genes are TRBV11-2 and TRBJ2-7; D perhaps matches TRBD1 (6 bases). This CDR3 spans 16 amino acids. The V and J ends lost 5 bases and 5 bases respectively, with 22 bases between them. In germline, CDR1 is SGHAT, CDR2 FQNNGV. The CDR3 bases are TGTGCCAGCAGCAAAGGACAGCATAATGGGGTGAACGAGCAGTACTTC. Amino acid sequence: CASSKGQHNGVNEQYF.

The gene calls are TRBV20-1 and TRBJ2-5; D could derive from TRBD1 or TRBD2 (5 bases each). The germline CDR1 and CDR2 sequences are DFQATT and SNEGSKA (reference sequence). This CDR3 region has 14 residues. V dropped 3 bases and J dropped 7 bases, with 18 bases sitting between them. In DNA form, the CDR3 reads TGCAGTGCTAGCCCTACCCCGGGACCGGGGACCCAGTACTTC. Protein: CSASPTPGPGTQYF.

The V call is TRBV6-1, the J call TRBJ1-6, with D unclear. Germline assignment: CDR1 MNHNS and CDR2 SASEGT. V lost 6 bases and J 7 bases, leaving 10 bases between the germline ends. The length of the CDR3 is 13 residues. The CDR3 spells CASRRETNSPLHF. For the CDR3, the DNA is TGTGCCAGCAGACGGGAAACGAATTCACCCCTCCACTTT.

The chain links TRBV5-1 to TRBJ2-2; tentative D call: TRBD1 (6 bases). V lost 0 bases to trimming and J lost 3 bases, with 18 bases between them. CDR3 size: 18 residues. The germline CDR1 and CDR2 sequences are SGHRS and YFSETQ. The CDR3 DNA reads as TGCGCCAGCAGCTTGGGGGGGCTAGCCTGGCCGTACACCGGGGAGCTGTTTTTT. This translates into CASSLGGLAWPYTGELFF.

A note on this clonotype: The junction differs from germline at one of its ends, possibly a read error. The chain is built from TRBV24-1 and TRBJ2-1; 10 bases agree with TRBD2. The CDR3 spans 16 residues. CDR1 KGHDR and CDR2 SFDVKD come from the germline V gene. The CDR3 sequence is CATSDPTSGFYNEQSF. In DNA form, the CDR3 reads TGTGCCACCAGTGACCCGACTAGCGGGTTCTACAATGAGCAGTCCTTC.

The chain has TRBV20-1 and TRBJ1-6; no clear D gene. From germline, CDR1 is DFQATT and CDR2 SNEGSKA (reference sequence). The CDR3 has 12 amino acids. Trimming removed 5 bases from V and 5 bases from J, with 7 bases in between. This CDR3 reads CSAVGNNSPLHF. CDR3 DNA sequence: TGCAGTGCTGTGGGAAATAATTCACCCCTCCACTTT.

This clonotype was counted at least ten times. The rearrangement joins TRBV5-1 to TRBJ1-3; TRBD1 agrees at 7 bases. Germline V gives CDR1 SGHRS, CDR2 YFSETQ. V shed 2 bases, J shed 3 bases, and the junction held 8 bases outside the gene matches. CDR3 length: 16 residues. The CDR3 loop is CASSLTGDSIGNTIYF. As DNA, the CDR3 is TGCGCCAGCAGCTTAACAGGGGACAGTATTGGAAACACCATATATTTT. Full variable domain (missing parts from reference TRBV5-1 and TRBJ1-3): KAGVTQTPRYLIKTRGQQVTLSCSPISGHRSVSWYQQTPGQGLQFLFEYFSETQRNKGNFPGRFSGRQFSNSRSEMNVSTLELGDSALYLCASSLTGDSIGNTIYFGEGSWLTVV.

Comments on this clonotype: A read error may be the cause here, since a much bigger clone is one base away. The genes are TRBV2 and TRBJ2-5; 8 bases map to TRBD2. The CDR3 spans 15 residues. Germline V gene lookup returns CDR1 SNHLY and CDR2 FYNNEI. The chain's CDR3 is CASSRLAGTQEAQYF. DNA for the CDR3: TGCGCCAGCAGCCGGTTAGCGGGGACCCAAGAGGCCCAGTACTTC.

The chain uses TRBV6-1 and TRBJ1-3, with 7 nucleotides matching TRBD1. With 5 bases clipped from V and 4 bases from J, the junction kept 8 bases outside the gene matches. Germline CDR1 and CDR2: MNHNS and SASEGT. The CDR3 runs 15 residues. The CDR3: CASSPTGDTGNTIYF. The CDR3 coding sequence is TGTGCCAGCAGTCCCACAGGGGATACGGGAAACACCATATATTTT.

This chain joins TRBV24-1 and TRBJ1-1; D is uncertain. V gave up 3 bases and J gave up 10 bases, with 17 bases separating them. The CDR3 has 14 residues. Germline V gene data show CDR1 as KGHDR and CDR2 as SFDVKD. The CDR3 sequence is CATSDPPLTARAFF. The CDR3 DNA sequence: TGTGCCACCAGTGATCCCCCTCTAACCGCAAGAGCTTTCTTT.

This clonotype has a handful of counts. This sequence may be a read error, since a much larger clone differs from it by one base. The chain combines TRBV19 with TRBJ1-1; D is uncertain. Trimming took 8 bases from V and 1 from J, leaving 20 bases between them. CDR3 length: 16 residues. The V gene's germline CDR1 is LNHDA and CDR2 SQIVND (reference sequence). CDR3 protein: CASQLSSGVGNTEAFF. Written as DNA, the CDR3 is TGTGCCAGTCAACTCTCGTCCGGAGTCGGGAACACTGAAGCTTTCTTT.

V and J are TRBV5-1 and TRBJ2-3, with TRBD2 matching over 9 bases. Trimming removed 3 bases from V and 4 bases from J; junction bases left unmatched: 3. This CDR3 comprises 14 residues. CDR1 SGHRS and CDR2 YFSETQ come from the germline V gene. CDR3 bases: TGCGCCAGCAGCTCTAGCGGGATCGCAGATACGCAGTATTTT. It is translated as CASSSSGIADTQYF.